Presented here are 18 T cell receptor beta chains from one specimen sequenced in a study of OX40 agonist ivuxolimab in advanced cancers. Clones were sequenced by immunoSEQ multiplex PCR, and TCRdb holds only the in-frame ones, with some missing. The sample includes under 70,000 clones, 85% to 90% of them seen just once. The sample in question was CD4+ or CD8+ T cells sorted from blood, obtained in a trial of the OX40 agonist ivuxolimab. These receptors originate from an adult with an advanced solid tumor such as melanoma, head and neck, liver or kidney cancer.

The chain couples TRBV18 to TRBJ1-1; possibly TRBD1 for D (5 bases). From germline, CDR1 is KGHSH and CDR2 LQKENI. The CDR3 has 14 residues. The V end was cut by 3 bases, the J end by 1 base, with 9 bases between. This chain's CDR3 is CASSPLTGNTEAFF. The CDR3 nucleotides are TGTGCCAGCTCACCTCTTACAGGGAACACTGAAGCTTTCTTT.

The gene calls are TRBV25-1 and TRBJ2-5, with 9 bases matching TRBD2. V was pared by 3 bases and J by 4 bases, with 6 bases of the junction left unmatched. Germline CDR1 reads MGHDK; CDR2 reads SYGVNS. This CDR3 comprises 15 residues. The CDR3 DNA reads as TGTGCCAGCAGTGAGTCGTTAGCGGGGGTAGAGACCCAGTACTTC. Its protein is CASSESLAGVETQYF.

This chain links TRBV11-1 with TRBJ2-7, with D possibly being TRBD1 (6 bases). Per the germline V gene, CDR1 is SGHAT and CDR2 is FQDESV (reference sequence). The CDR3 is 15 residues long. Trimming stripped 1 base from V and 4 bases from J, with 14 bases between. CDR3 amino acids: CASSLGWTDTYEQYF. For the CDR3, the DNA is TGTGCCAGCAGCTTAGGATGGACAGACACTTACGAGCAGTACTTC.

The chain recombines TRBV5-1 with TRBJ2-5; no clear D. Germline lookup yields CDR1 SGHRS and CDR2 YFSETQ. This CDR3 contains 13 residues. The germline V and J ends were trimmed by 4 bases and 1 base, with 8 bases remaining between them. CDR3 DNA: TGCGCCAGCAGCGCTGGACCCCAAGAGACCCAGTACTTC. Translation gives CASSAGPQETQYF.

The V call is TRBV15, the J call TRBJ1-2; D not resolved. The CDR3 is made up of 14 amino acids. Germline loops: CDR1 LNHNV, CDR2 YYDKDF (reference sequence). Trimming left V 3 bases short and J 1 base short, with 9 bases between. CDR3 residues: CATSSLGINYGYTF. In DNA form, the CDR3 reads TGTGCCACCAGCAGCTTGGGAATTAACTATGGCTACACCTTC.

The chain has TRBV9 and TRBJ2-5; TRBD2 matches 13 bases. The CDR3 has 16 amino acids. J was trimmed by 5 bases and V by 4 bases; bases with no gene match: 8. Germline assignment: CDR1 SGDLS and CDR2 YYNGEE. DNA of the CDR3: TGTGCCAGCAGCCCTACTAGCGGGGGGGCCGGGGAGACCCAGTACTTC. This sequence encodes CASSPTSGGAGETQYF.

The chain's CDR3 is CASSPRGGGDLGETQYF. The DNA of the CDR3 is TGCGCCAGCAGCCCCCGAGGTGGCGGGGACCTTGGAGAGACCCAGTACTTC. This sequence joins TRBV4-1 and TRBJ2-5, with D possibly being TRBD2 (6 bases). V dropped 4 bases and J dropped 4 bases, with 22 bases sitting between them. Germline CDR1 and CDR2: MGHRA and YSYEKL. There are 17 residues in the CDR3.

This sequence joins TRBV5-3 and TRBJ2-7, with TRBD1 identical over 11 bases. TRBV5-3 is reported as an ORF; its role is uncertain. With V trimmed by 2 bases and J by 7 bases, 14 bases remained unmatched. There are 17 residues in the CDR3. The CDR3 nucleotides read TGTGCCAGAAGCTTACTCCTGGATGGACAGGGGGCAAGTGAGCAGTACTTC. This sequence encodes CARSLLLDGQGASEQYF.

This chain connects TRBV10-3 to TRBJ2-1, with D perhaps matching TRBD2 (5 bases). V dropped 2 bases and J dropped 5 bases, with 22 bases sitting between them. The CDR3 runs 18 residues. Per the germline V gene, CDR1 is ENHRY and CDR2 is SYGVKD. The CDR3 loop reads CAISEPYGVAGMDNEQFF. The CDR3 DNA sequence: TGTGCCATCAGTGAGCCCTATGGAGTGGCGGGCATGGACAATGAGCAGTTCTTC.

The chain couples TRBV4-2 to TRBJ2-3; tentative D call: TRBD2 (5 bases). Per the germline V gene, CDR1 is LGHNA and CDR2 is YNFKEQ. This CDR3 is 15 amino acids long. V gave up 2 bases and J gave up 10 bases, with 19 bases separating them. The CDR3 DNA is TGTGCCAGCAGCCAACCCTCCAGAGGACTCGCTTCGCAGTATTTT. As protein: CASSQPSRGLASQYF.

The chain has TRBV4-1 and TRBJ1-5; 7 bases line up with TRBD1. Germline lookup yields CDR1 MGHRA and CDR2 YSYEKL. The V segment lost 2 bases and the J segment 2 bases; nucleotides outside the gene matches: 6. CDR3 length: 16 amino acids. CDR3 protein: CASSQTGVRGNQPQHF. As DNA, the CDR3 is TGCGCCAGCAGCCAAACAGGGGTTAGGGGCAATCAGCCCCAGCATTTT.

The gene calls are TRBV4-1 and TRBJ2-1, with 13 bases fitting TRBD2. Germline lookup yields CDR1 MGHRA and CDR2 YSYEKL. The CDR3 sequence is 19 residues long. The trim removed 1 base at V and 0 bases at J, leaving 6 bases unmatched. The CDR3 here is CASSQGGLAGVRSYNEQFF. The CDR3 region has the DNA TGCGCCAGCAGCCAAGGAGGACTAGCGGGGGTTCGCTCCTACAATGAGCAGTTCTTC.

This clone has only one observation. The chain's CDR3 is CASSQARDYLYEQYF. The CDR3 DNA follows: TGTGCCAGCAGCCAAGCCCGGGACTACCTCTACGAGCAGTACTTC. The rearrangement joins TRBV4-2 to TRBJ2-7; 7 positions agree with TRBD2. Trimming cost V 1 base and J 3 bases; bases outside gene matches: 6. The CDR3 has 15 amino acids. Germline V gives CDR1 LGHNA, CDR2 YNFKEQ.

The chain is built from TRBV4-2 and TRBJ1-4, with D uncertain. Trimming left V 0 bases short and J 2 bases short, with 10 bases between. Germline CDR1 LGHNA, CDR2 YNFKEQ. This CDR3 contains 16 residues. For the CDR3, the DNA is TGTGCCAGCAGCCAAGAGAGCAGAGGGACTAATGAAAAACTGTTTTTT. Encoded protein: CASSQESRGTNEKLFF.

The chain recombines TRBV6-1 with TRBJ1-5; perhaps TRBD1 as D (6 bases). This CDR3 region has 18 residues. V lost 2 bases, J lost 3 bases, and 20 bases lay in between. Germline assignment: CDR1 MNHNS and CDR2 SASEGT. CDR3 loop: CASSEPRLTGAHNQPQHF. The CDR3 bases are TGTGCCAGCAGTGAACCCCGGTTAACGGGGGCTCACAATCAGCCCCAGCATTTT.

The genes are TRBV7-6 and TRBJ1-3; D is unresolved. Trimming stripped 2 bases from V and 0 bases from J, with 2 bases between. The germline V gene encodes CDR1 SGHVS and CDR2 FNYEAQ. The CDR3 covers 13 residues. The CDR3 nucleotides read TGTGCCAGCAGCTTAAACTCTGGAAACACCATATATTTT. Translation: CASSLNSGNTIYF.

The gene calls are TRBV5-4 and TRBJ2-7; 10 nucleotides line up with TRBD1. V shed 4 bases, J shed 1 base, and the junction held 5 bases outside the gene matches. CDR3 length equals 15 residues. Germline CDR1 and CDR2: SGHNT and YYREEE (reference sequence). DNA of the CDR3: TGTGCCAGCAGCCTACGGGACAGGGGTTCCTACGAGCAGTACTTC. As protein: CASSLRDRGSYEQYF. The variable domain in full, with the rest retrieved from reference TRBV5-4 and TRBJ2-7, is ETGVTQSPTHLIKTRGQQVTLRCSSQSGHNTVSWYQQALGQGPQFIFQYYREEENGRGNFPPRFSGLQFPNYSSELNVNALELDDSALYLCASSLRDRGSYEQYFGPGTRLTVT.

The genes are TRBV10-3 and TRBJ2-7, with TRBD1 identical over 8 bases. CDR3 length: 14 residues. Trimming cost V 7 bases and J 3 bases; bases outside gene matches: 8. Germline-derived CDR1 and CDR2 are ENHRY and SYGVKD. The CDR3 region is CAITSGQGYYEQYF. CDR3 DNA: TGTGCCATCACCTCCGGACAGGGCTACTACGAGCAGTACTTC.